Below are 32 T cell receptor beta chains sequenced from a single sample in a study of CD8+CD57+ T cells in acquired aplastic anemia listed by TCRdb under 2018. The sample was run on an Illumina HiSeq 2000. Genomic DNA was used as template for profiling of TCR beta VDJ combinations and CDR3 sequences. TCRdb passed the public sequencing reads through fastp at Q25 and MiXCR, retaining productive beta sequences. CDR3 protein sequences are deduplicated, and each keeps its most common genes and DNA. In this sample the table shows about 160,000 distinct CDR3 sequences, approximately 40% of which occur a single time. The ten top clones hold approximately 1% of the sample. Sequencing was performed on sorted CD4+, CD8+, or CD8+CD57+ T cells (not recorded which) from PBMCs. The receptors come from a human donor in good health.

The chain combines TRBV24-1 with TRBJ2-2; D is possibly TRBD1 or TRBD2 (7 bases each). Trimming stripped 3 bases from V and 6 bases from J, with 13 bases between. The CDR3 extends over 15 amino acids. The V gene's germline CDR1 is KGHDR and CDR2 SFDVKD. The CDR3 sequence is CATSDGRGRSGELFF. As DNA, the CDR3 is TGTGCCACCAGTGATGGGAGGGGGCGATCCGGGGAGCTGTTTTTT.

About this clonotype itself: This sequence may be a read error, since a much larger clone differs from it by one base. The V call is TRBV20-1, the J call TRBJ2-5, with TRBD1 identical over 9 bases. The CDR3 is 18 amino acids. The germline V gene has CDR1 DFQATT and CDR2 SNEGSKA (reference sequence). The CDR3 region is CSANSPGQGFSGQGTQYF. The CDR3 DNA follows: TGCAGTGCTAACAGTCCGGGACAGGGTTTTTCAGGTCAAGGGACCCAGTACTTC.

This clonotype has a handful of counts. The chain employs TRBV19 and TRBJ1-6; possible D gene TRBD1, 6 bases. The germline gives CDR1 LNHDA, CDR2 SQIVND (reference sequence). The CDR3 has 12 amino acids. The germline V and J ends were trimmed by 5 bases and 9 bases, with 8 bases remaining between them. CDR3 protein: CASSPGVSPLHF. CDR3 nucleotides: TGTGCCAGTAGTCCAGGGGTTTCACCCCTCCACTTT.

This clonotype was seen repeatedly, ten times or more. The V gene is TRBV20-1, the J gene TRBJ1-1; tentative D call: TRBD1 (5 bases). The CDR3 extends over 14 amino acids. The ends were cut back, 3 bases at V and 1 base at J, with 12 bases in the middle. Looked up from germline, CDR1 is DFQATT and CDR2 is SNEGSKA (reference sequence). The DNA of the CDR3 is TGCAGTGCTAGGAGGCAGACAGAGAACACTGAAGCTTTCTTT. Its protein product is CSARRQTENTEAFF.

The chain carries TRBV19 and TRBJ2-1, with 8 bases that match TRBD1. Germline lookup yields CDR1 LNHDA and CDR2 SQIVND (reference sequence). This CDR3 has 14 amino acids. The CDR3 is CASLGQGSYNEQFF. The CDR3 DNA reads as TGTGCTAGCCTCGGACAGGGATCCTACAATGAGCAGTTCTTC.

This clonotype was recorded many times. This chain uses TRBV2 with TRBJ1-1; D perhaps matches TRBD1 (5 bases). The CDR3 length is 14 residues. Germline V lookup: CDR1 SNHLY, CDR2 FYNNEI. Between the trimmed V and J ends, which lost 5 bases and 1 base, there was a span of 11 bases. The CDR3 DNA reads as TGTGCCAGCAGTTTGGGACGGGGGAACACTGAAGCTTTCTTT. Its protein is CASSLGRGNTEAFF. The full variable domain, in which reference TRBV2 and TRBJ1-1 provide the parts outside the CDR3, is EPEVTQTPSHQVTQMGQEVILRCVPISNHLYFYWYRQILGQKVEFLVSFYNNEISEKSEIFDDQFSVERPDGSNFTLKIRSTKLEDSAMYFCASSLGRGNTEAFFGQGTRLTVV.

This clonotype was picked up many times. The chain joins TRBV7-8 to TRBJ1-2; possibly TRBD1 for D (6 bases). The germline V gene has CDR1 SGHVS and CDR2 FQNEAQ. This CDR3 is 12 amino acids long. Trimming took off 3 bases at V and 6 bases at J, with 8 bases between the two ends. The CDR3 sequence: CASSFSGDGYTF. The CDR3 DNA reads as TGTGCCAGCAGCTTTTCAGGGGATGGCTACACCTTC.

The sample holds many counts of this clonotype. The chain uses TRBV24-1 and TRBJ2-7, with D tentatively TRBD2 (5 bases). V dropped 3 bases and J dropped 2 bases, with 10 bases sitting between them. Germline lookup yields CDR1 KGHDR and CDR2 SFDVKD. This CDR3 has 14 amino acids. The CDR3 protein is CATSDEDGTYEQYF. In nucleotides, the CDR3 is TGTGCCACCAGTGATGAGGACGGGACCTACGAGCAGTACTTC.

The rearrangement joins TRBV19 to TRBJ2-7; D is possibly TRBD1 (6 bases). Per germline, CDR1 LNHDA and CDR2 SQIVND (reference sequence). The germline V and J ends were trimmed by 3 bases and 4 bases, with 13 bases remaining between them. The CDR3 has 14 amino acids. Written as DNA, the CDR3 is TGTGCCAGTAGTATGACAGGTAGGACGTACGAGCAGTACTTC. Translation gives CASSMTGRTYEQYF.

A few counts support this clonotype. The chain is built from TRBV24-1 and TRBJ2-1, with D maybe TRBD1 (6 bases). CDR3 length equals 13 residues. V lost 3 bases and J lost 8, with 10 bases in between. Germline V gene sequence: CDR1 KGHDR, CDR2 SFDVKD. The CDR3 loop reads CATSDPDRYEQFF. The CDR3 DNA is TGTGCCACCAGTGATCCAGACAGGTATGAGCAGTTCTTC.

This clonotype was observed many times. This chain joins TRBV24-1 and TRBJ2-1; 9 bases fit TRBD1. The CDR3 consists of 17 residues. J was trimmed by 2 bases and V by 3 bases; bases with no gene match: 7. CDR1 and CDR2 from the germline V gene are KGHDR and SFDVKD. CDR3 DNA: TGTGCCACCAGTGATAAGATCGGGACAGGGACCTACAATGAGCAGTTCTTC. Translating it yields CATSDKIGTGTYNEQFF.

The DNA of the CDR3 is TGCAGCGTGAGACTAGCGCCCATGGGCTCTGGGGCCAACGTCCTGACTTTC. Translation gives CSVRLAPMGSGANVLTF. The rearrangement links TRBV29-1 to TRBJ2-6; 8 bases match TRBD2. V shed 6 bases, J shed 0 bases, and the junction held 10 bases outside the gene matches. CDR3 length: 17 residues. The germline gives CDR1 SQVTM, CDR2 ANQGSEA.

This clonotype was seen ten or more times. V usage is TRBV4-2 and J usage is TRBJ2-3; 10 positions agree with TRBD1. Losses at the gene ends were 2 bases for V and 6 bases for J; bases not matched to a gene: 8. The CDR3 totals 16 residues. Germline CDR1 LGHNA, CDR2 YNFKEQ. In DNA form, the CDR3 reads TGTGCCAGCAGCCAAACCGGGACAGGGGTCGCGGATACGCAGTATTTT. Amino acids: CASSQTGTGVADTQYF.

The chain combines TRBV3-1 with TRBJ2-1; D might be TRBD2 (6 bases). The CDR3 runs to 16 residues. CDR1 and CDR2 (germline): LGHDT, YNNKEL (reference sequence). V lost 3 bases and J lost 5, with 17 bases in between. CDR3 DNA sequence: TGTGCCAGCAGCCATCGGGCGCCGGGACTCAACAATGAGCAGTTCTTC. Protein: CASSHRAPGLNNEQFF.

This clonotype was observed many times. The chain joins TRBV10-2 to TRBJ2-1; D perhaps matches TRBD2 (5 bases). This CDR3 spans 15 amino acids. The germline V gene encodes CDR1 WSHSY and CDR2 SAAADI. Trimming took 9 bases from V and 3 from J, leaving 18 bases between them. Here the CDR3 DNA reads TGCGCCAGTTTACCGACCAGTGGAGGCTACAATGAGCAGTTCTTC. As protein: CASLPTSGGYNEQFF.

This clonotype was seen at least ten times. The chain employs TRBV12-3 or TRBV12-4 and TRBJ2-7, with D maybe TRBD2 (6 bases). V was shortened by 5 bases and J by 3 bases, with 11 bases between the two germline ends. The CDR3 covers 13 residues. The CDR3, as DNA: TGTGCCAGCAGTCTGGGAGGACTCTACGAGCAGTACTTC. Translated, it gives CASSLGGLYEQYF.

The chain recombines TRBV20-1 with TRBJ1-2, with D possibly matching TRBD1 (5 bases). The V and J ends lost 1 base and 6 bases respectively, with 9 bases between them. CDR3 size: 12 residues. Germline values: CDR1 DFQATT, CDR2 SNEGSKA (reference sequence). CDR3 coding DNA: TGCAGTGCTAGAGTGGGGCAGGATGGCTACACCTTC. Amino acids: CSARVGQDGYTF.

This clonotype was observed at least ten times. J is TRBJ2-3 and V is TRBV7-7; 11 bases map to TRBD2. V was clipped by 4 bases and J by 1 base; unmatched bases: 1. The germline V gene has CDR1 SSHAT and CDR2 FNYEAQ (reference sequence). CDR3 size: 15 residues. The CDR3 loop is CASSSGLAGTDTQYF. DNA of the CDR3: TGTGCCAGCAGCTCGGGACTAGCGGGCACAGATACGCAGTATTTT.

This clonotype has at least ten counts. This chain links TRBV4-3 with TRBJ2-5; perhaps TRBD2 as D (5 bases). Trimming stripped 5 bases from V and 7 bases from J, with 17 bases between. The CDR3 is 14 residues long. The germline gives CDR1 LGHNA, CDR2 YSLEER. The CDR3 loop reads CASSSEGRYGTQYF. In nucleotides, the CDR3 is TGCGCCAGCAGCTCCGAGGGCAGATACGGGACCCAGTACTTC.

CDR3 DNA: TGTGCCAGCAGCGCCGCGGGGGGGATCACAGATACGCAGTATTTT. Residues: CASSAAGGITDTQYF. V gene TRBV9 combines with J gene TRBJ2-3; 9 nucleotides align to TRBD2. After removal of 3 bases from V and 2 bases from J, the junction contained 4 bases not matched to a gene. This CDR3 region has 15 residues. Germline V gene lookup returns CDR1 SGDLS and CDR2 YYNGEE.

This clonotype was counted between two and nine times. The chain links TRBV18 to TRBJ2-3; D not certain. This CDR3 region has 12 residues. V dropped 7 bases and J dropped 4 bases, with 9 bases sitting between them. The germline CDR1 and CDR2 sequences are KGHSH and LQKENI. CDR3: CASLSVADTQYF. In nucleotides, the CDR3 is TGTGCCAGCTTATCGGTAGCAGATACGCAGTATTTT.

This clonotype was observed at least ten times. The chain carries TRBV14 and TRBJ2-5; D perhaps matches TRBD2 (6 bases). Looked up from germline, CDR1 is SGHDN and CDR2 is FVKESK. Between the trimmed V and J ends, which lost 1 base and 2 bases, there was a span of 14 bases. This CDR3 region has 16 residues. This CDR3 reads CASSQAPMGLQETQYF. The CDR3 region has the DNA TGTGCCAGCAGCCAAGCTCCCATGGGACTTCAAGAGACCCAGTACTTC.

This clonotype was observed at least ten times. The chain is built from TRBV24-1 and TRBJ2-1, with 11 bases fitting TRBD2. This CDR3 has 19 amino acids. CDR1 is KGHDR, CDR2 SFDVKD, per germline. V trimming: 1 base; J trimming: 4 bases; junction bases outside the gene matches: 11. CDR3: CATSDFVNSGRGSYNEQFF. In DNA form, the CDR3 reads TGTGCCACCAGTGATTTCGTTAATAGCGGGAGGGGGTCTTACAATGAGCAGTTCTTC.

This clonotype was counted many times. The chain uses TRBV6-1 and TRBJ2-5; 8 nucleotides match TRBD1. This CDR3 has 15 residues. The germline V gene encodes CDR1 MNHNS and CDR2 SASEGT. The J segment lost 1 base and the V segment lost 7 bases, leaving 8 bases of the junction unmatched. The CDR3 DNA follows: TGTGCCAGCACCGCGCCCGACAGGGGCCAAGAGACCCAGTACTTC. Translating it yields CASTAPDRGQETQYF.

This clonotype was recorded at least ten times. The rearrangement joins TRBV10-3 to TRBJ1-1, with 12 bases fitting TRBD1. This CDR3 is 16 amino acids long. Trimming at V came to 7 bases and at J to 4 bases, leaving 10 bases not matched to a gene. CDR1 ENHRY and CDR2 SYGVKD come from the germline V gene. The CDR3 bases are TGTGCCATCAAGCCGGGACAGGGGGCGCCGGGCACTGAAGCTTTCTTT. Amino acids: CAIKPGQGAPGTEAFF.

The rearrangement joins TRBV10-3 to TRBJ2-7; TRBD2 might be the D (5 bases). Between the trimmed V and J ends, which lost 1 base and 3 bases, there was a span of 13 bases. Germline CDR1 is ENHRY and CDR2 is SYGVKD. This CDR3 has 15 amino acids. CDR3 in DNA: TGTGCCATCAGTGAGTTGAAAGAGGGTTACTACGAGCAGTACTTC. Amino acids: CAISELKEGYYEQYF.

This chain uses TRBV7-2 with TRBJ2-7; D tentatively reads TRBD1 or TRBD2 (5 bases each). V was pared by 5 bases and J by 6 bases, with 11 bases between. The CDR3 runs 12 residues. CDR1 and CDR2 (germline): SGHTA, FQGNSA. The CDR3 is CASSATGLEQYF. The CDR3 region has the DNA TGTGCCAGCAGCGCCACAGGACTCGAGCAGTACTTC.

This chain joins TRBV15 and TRBJ1-6; 7 nucleotides match TRBD1. Germline CDR1 LNHNV, CDR2 YYDKDF (reference sequence). This CDR3 comprises 16 residues. V shed 3 bases, J shed 5 bases, and the junction held 7 bases outside the gene matches. The DNA for the CDR3 is TGTGCCACCAGCAGTGCCCGGGACAGAGATAATTCACCCCTCCACTTT. This codes for CATSSARDRDNSPLHF.

This clonotype was found many times. The chain couples TRBV6-5 to TRBJ2-3; D might be TRBD1 or TRBD2, each matching 5 bases. Germline V lookup: CDR1 MNHEY, CDR2 SVGAGI. Trimming took 2 bases from V and 8 from J, leaving 11 bases between them. This CDR3 region has 13 residues. For the CDR3, the DNA is TGTGCCAGCAGTTACGGGGGAGAGCGTACGCAGTATTTT. This sequence encodes CASSYGGERTQYF.

This clonotype occurred many times. The chain links TRBV19 to TRBJ2-7, with 7 bases that match TRBD1. The germline V gene encodes CDR1 LNHDA and CDR2 SQIVND (reference sequence). The CDR3 is made up of 14 amino acids. Trimming removed 9 bases from V and 2 bases from J; junction bases left unmatched: 10. In DNA form, the CDR3 reads TGTGCCAGCCAAGACAGGGATACTCCCTACGAGCAGTACTTC. Protein product: CASQDRDTPYEQYF.

The rearrangement links TRBV6-1 to TRBJ1-2, with D perhaps TRBD1 (5 bases). Germline CDR1 reads MNHNS; CDR2 reads SASEGT. The CDR3 consists of 13 residues. Between the trimmed V and J ends, which lost 8 bases and 4 bases, there was a span of 14 bases. The CDR3 DNA reads TGTGCCAGCGCGGGAGGGGTTGGCTATGGCTACACCTTC. Its protein is CASAGGVGYGYTF.

Many counts were recorded for this clonotype. The V gene is TRBV2, the J gene TRBJ2-3; D might be TRBD2 (6 bases). V dropped 1 base and J dropped 5 bases, with 16 bases sitting between them. This CDR3 contains 16 residues. Germline CDR1 SNHLY, CDR2 FYNNEI. The CDR3 here is CASSEGAGRAKDTQYF. Written as DNA, the CDR3 is TGTGCCAGCAGTGAAGGGGCGGGACGAGCGAAAGATACGCAGTATTTT.